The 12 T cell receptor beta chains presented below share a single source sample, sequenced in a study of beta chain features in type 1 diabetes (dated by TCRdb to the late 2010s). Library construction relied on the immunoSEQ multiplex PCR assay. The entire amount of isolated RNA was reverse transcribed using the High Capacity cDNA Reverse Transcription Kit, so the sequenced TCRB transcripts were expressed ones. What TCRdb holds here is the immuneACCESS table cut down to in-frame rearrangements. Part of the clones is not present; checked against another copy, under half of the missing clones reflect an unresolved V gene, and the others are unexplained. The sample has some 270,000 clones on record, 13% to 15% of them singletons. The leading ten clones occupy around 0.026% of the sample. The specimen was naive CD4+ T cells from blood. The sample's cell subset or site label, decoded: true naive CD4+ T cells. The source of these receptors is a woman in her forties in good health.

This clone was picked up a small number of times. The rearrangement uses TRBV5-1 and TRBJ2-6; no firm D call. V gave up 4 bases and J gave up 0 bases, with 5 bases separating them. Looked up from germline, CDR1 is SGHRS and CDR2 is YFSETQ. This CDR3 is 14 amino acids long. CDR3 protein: CASSPISGANVLTF. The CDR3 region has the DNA TGCGCCAGCAGCCCTATCTCTGGGGCCAACGTCCTGACTTTC. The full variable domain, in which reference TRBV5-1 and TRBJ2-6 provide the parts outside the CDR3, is KAGVTQTPRYLIKTRGQQVTLSCSPISGHRSVSWYQQTPGQGLQFLFEYFSETQRNKGNFPGRFSGRQFSNSRSEMNVSTLELGDSALYLCASSPISGANVLTFGAGSRLTVL.

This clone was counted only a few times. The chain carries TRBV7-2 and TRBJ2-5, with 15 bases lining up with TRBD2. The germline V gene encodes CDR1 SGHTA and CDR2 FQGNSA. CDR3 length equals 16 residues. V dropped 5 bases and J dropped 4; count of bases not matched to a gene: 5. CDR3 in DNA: TGTGCCAGCAGCCCTCGGACTAGCGGGGGGGGAGAGACCCAGTACTTC. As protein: CASSPRTSGGGETQYF.

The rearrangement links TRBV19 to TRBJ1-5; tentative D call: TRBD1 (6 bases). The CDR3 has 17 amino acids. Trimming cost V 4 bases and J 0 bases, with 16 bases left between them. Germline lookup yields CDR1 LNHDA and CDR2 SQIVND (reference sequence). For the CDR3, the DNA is TGTGCCAGTAGTACCGTAAACACAGGGTATAGCAATCAGCCCCAGCATTTT. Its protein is CASSTVNTGYSNQPQHF.

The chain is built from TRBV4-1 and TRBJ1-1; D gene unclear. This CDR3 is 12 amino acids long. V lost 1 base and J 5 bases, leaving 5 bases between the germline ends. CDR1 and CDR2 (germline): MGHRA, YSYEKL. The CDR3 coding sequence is TGCGCCAGCAGCCAAGCGGGGACTGAAGCTTTCTTT. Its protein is CASSQAGTEAFF.

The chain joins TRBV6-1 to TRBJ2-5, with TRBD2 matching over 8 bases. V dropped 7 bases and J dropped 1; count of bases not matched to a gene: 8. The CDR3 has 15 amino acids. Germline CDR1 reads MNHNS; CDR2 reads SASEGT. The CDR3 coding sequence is TGTGCCAGCACCAAATCCGCGGGGGGCCAAGAGACCCAGTACTTC. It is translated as CASTKSAGGQETQYF.

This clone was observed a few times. Here the CDR3 reads CASSVGGRLNEKLFF. In nucleotides, the CDR3 is TGTGCCAGCAGTGTCGGAGGACGTTTGAATGAAAAACTGTTTTTT. The chain couples TRBV6-1 to TRBJ1-4, with unresolved D. Trimming stripped 4 bases from V and 5 bases from J, with 14 bases between. The CDR3 runs to 15 residues. Germline V lookup: CDR1 MNHNS, CDR2 SASEGT.

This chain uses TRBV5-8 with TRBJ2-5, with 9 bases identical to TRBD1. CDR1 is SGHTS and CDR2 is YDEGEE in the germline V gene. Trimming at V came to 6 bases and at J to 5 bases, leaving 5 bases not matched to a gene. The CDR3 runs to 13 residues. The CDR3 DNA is TGTGCCAGCACCACAGGGGGCCGGGAGACCCAGTACTTC. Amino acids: CASTTGGRETQYF.

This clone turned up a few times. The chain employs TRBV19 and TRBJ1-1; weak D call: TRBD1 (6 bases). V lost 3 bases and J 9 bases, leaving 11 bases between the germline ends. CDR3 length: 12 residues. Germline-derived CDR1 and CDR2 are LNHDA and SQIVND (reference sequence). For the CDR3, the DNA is TGTGCCAGTAGTATGTCAGGGGCGCAAGCTTTCTTT. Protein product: CASSMSGAQAFF.

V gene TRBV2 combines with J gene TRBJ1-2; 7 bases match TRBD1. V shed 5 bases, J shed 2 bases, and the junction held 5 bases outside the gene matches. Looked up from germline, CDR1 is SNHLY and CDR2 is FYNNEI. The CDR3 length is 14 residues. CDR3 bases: TGTGCCAGCAGTAAAACCAGGGGGAACTATGGCTACACCTTC. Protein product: CASSKTRGNYGYTF. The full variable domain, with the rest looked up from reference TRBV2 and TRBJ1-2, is EPEVTQTPSHQVTQMGQEVILRCVPISNHLYFYWYRQILGQKVEFLVSFYNNEISEKSEIFDDQFSVERPDGSNFTLKIRSTKLEDSAMYFCASSKTRGNYGYTFGSGTRLTVV.

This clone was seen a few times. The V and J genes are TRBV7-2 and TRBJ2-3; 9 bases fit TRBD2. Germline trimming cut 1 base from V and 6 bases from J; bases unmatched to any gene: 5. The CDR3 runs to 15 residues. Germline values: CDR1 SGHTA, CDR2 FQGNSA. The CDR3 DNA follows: TGTGCCAGCAGCTTAGTAGCGGGGGCGGGTGATACGCAGTATTTT. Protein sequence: CASSLVAGAGDTQYF.

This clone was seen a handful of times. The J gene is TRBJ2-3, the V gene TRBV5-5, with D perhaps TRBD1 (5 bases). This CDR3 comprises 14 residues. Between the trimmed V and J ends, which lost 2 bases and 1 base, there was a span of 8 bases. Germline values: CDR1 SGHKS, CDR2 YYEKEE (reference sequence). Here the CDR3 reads CASSFDSGTDTQYF. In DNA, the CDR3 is TGTGCCAGCAGCTTCGACAGCGGCACAGATACGCAGTATTTT.

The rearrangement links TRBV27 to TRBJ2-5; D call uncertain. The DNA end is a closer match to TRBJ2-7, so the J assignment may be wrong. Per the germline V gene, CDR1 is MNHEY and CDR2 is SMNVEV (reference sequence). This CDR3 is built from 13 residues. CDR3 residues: CASSLFGGGEQYF. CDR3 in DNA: TGTGCCAGCAGTTTATTTGGCGGCGGCGAGCAGTACTTC.